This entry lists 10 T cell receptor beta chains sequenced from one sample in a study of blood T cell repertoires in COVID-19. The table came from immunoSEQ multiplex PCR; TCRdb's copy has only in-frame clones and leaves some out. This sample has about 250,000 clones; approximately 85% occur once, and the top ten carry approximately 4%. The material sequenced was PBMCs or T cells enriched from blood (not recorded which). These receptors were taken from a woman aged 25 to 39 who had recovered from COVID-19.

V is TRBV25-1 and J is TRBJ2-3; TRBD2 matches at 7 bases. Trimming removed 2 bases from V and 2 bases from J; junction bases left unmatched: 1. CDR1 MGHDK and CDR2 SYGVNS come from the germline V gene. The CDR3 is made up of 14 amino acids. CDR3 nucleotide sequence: TGTGCCAGCAGTGAAGGGACTAACACAGATACGCAGTATTTT. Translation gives CASSEGTNTDTQYF.

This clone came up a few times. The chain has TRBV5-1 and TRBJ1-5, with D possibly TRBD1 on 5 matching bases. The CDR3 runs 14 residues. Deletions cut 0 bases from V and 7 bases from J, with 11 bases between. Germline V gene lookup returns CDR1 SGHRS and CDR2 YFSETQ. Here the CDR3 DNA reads TGCGCCAGCAGCTTGGGTTCGGGGGACCAGCCCCAGCATTTT. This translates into CASSLGSGDQPQHF.

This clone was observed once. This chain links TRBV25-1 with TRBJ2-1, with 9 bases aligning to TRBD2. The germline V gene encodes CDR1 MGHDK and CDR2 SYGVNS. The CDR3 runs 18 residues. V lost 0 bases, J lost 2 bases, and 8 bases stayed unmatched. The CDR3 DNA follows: TGTGCCAGCAGTGAATATCGGGCGGGAGGGCCAACCTACAATGAGCAGTTCTTC. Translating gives CASSEYRAGGPTYNEQFF.

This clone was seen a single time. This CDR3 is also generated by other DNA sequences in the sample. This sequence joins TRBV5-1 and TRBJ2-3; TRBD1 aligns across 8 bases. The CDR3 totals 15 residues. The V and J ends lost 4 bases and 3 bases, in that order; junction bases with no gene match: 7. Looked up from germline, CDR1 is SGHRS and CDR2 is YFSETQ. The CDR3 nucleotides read TGCGCCAGCAGCCTGGACAGGGCACGGACAGATACGCAGTATTTT. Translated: CASSLDRARTDTQYF.

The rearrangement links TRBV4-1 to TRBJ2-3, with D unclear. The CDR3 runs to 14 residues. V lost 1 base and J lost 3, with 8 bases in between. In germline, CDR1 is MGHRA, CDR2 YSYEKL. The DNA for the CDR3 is TGCGCCAGCAGCCAAGTACAAATGACAGATACGCAGTATTTT. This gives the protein CASSQVQMTDTQYF.

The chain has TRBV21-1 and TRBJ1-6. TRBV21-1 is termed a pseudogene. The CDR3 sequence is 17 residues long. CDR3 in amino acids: CASSLQRGASYNSPLHF. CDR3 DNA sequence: TGTGCCAGCAGCTTACAACGGGGGGCCAGCTATAATTCACCCCTCCACTTT.

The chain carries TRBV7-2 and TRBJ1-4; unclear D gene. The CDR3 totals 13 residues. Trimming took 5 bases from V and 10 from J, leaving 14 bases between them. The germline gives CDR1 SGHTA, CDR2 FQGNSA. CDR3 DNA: TGTGCCAGCAGCCCCCTAATTTTTGGAAAACTGTTTTTT. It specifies CASSPLIFGKLFF.

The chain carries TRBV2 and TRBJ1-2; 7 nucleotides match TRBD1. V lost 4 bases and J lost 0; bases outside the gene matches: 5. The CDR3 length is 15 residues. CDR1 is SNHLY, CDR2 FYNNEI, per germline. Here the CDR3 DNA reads TGTGCCAGCAGTGGCGGGACAGCCACTAACTATGGCTACACCTTC. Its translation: CASSGGTATNYGYTF.

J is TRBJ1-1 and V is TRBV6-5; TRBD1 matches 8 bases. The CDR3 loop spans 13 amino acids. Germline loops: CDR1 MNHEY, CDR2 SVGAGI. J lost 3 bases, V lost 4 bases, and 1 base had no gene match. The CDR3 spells CASSLDRDTEAFF. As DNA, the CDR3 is TGTGCCAGCAGTTTGGACAGGGACACTGAAGCTTTCTTT.

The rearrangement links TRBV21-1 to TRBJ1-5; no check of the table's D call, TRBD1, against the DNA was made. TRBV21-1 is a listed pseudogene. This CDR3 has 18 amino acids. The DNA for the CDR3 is TGTGCCAGCAGCAACGACGACAGGGGTCCTTATAGCAATCAGCCCCAGCATTTT. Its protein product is CASSNDDRGPYSNQPQHF.